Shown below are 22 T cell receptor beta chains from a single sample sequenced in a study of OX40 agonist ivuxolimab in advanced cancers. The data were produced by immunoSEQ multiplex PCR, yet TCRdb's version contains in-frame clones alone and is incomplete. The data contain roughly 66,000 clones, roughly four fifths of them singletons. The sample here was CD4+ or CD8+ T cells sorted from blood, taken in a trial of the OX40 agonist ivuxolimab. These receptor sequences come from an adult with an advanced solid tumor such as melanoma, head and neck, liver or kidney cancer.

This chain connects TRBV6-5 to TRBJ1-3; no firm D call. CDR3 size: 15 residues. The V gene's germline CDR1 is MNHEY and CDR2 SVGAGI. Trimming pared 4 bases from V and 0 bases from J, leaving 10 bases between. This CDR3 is CASSSAARSGNTIYF. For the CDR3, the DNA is TGTGCCAGCAGTTCGGCTGCCCGCTCTGGAAACACCATATATTTT.

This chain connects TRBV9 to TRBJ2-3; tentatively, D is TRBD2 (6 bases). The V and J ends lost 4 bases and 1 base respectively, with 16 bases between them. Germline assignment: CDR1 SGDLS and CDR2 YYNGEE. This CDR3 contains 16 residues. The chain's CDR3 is CASSIHLGGGTDTQYF. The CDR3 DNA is TGTGCCAGCAGCATCCACCTGGGAGGAGGCACAGATACGCAGTATTTT.

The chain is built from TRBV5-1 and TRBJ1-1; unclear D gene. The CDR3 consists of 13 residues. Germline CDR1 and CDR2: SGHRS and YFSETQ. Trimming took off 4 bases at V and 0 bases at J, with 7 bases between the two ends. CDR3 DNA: TGCGCCAGCAGCCAAGCTATGAACACTGAAGCTTTCTTT. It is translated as CASSQAMNTEAFF.

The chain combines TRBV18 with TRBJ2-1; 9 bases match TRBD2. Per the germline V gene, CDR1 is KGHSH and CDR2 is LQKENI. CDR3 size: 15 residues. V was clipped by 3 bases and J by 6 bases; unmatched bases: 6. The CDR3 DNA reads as TGTGCCAGCTCACCCCTAATAGCGGGGGCCAATGAGCAGTTCTTC. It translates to CASSPLIAGANEQFF.

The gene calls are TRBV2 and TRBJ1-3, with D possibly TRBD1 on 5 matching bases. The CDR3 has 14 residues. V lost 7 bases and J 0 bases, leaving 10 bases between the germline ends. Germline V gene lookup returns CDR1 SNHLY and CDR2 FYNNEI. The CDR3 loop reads CASMAGSSGNTIYF. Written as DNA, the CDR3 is TGTGCCAGCATGGCAGGGTCCTCTGGAAACACCATATATTTT.

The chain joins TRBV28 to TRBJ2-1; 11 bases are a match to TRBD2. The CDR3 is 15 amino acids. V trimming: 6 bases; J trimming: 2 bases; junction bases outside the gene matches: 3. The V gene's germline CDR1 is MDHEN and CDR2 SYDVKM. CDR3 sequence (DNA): TGTGCCAGCAGCCGACTAGCGGGAACCTACAATGAGCAGTTCTTC. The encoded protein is CASSRLAGTYNEQFF.

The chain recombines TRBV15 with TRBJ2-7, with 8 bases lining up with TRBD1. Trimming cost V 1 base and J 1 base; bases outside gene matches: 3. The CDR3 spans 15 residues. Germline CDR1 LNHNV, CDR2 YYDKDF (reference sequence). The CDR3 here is CATSRGGQGSYEQYF. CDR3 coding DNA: TGTGCCACCAGCAGAGGCGGACAGGGATCCTACGAGCAGTACTTC.

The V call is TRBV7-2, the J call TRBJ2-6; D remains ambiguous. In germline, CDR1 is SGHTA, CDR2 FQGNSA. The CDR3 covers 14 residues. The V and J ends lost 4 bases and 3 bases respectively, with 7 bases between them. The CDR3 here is CASSSPYGANVLTF. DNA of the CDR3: TGTGCCAGCAGCTCCCCCTATGGGGCCAACGTCCTGACTTTC.

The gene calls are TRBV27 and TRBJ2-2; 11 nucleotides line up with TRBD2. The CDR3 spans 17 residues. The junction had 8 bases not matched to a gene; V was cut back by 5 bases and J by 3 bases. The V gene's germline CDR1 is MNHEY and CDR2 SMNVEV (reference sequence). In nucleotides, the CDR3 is TGTGCCAGCAGTAAGACTAGCGGGATATCTTACACCGGGGAGCTGTTTTTT. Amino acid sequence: CASSKTSGISYTGELFF.

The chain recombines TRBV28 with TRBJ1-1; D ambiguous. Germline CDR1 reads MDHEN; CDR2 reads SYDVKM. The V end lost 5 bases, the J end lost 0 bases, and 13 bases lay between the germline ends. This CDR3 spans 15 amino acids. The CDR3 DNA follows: TGTGCCAGCAGTCTGACAATTCCTATGAACACTGAAGCTTTCTTT. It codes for CASSLTIPMNTEAFF. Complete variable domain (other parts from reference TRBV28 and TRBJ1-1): DVKVTQSSRYLVKRTGEKVFLECVQDMDHENMFWYRQDPGLGLRLIYFSYDVKMKEKGDIPEGYSVSREKKERFSLILESASTNQTSMYLCASSLTIPMNTEAFFGQGTRLTVV.

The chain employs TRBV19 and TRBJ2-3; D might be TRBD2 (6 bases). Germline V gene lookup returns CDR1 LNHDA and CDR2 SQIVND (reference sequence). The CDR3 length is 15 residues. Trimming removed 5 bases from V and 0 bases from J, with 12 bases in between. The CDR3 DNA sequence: TGTGCCAGTAGTCCGGCAGGGAGGAGCACAGATACGCAGTATTTT. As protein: CASSPAGRSTDTQYF. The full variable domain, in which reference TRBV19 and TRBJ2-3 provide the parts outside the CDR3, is DGGITQSPKYLFRKEGQNVTLSCEQNLNHDAMYWYRQDPGQGLRLIYYSQIVNDFQKGDIAEGYSVSREKKESFPLTVTSAQKNPTAFYLCASSPAGRSTDTQYFGPGTRLTVL.

CDR3: CSVDSGTGRPEAFF. The DNA of the CDR3 is TGCAGCGTTGACTCCGGGACAGGTCGCCCTGAAGCTTTCTTT. The chain uses TRBV29-1 and TRBJ1-1, with 8 bases aligning to TRBD1. Germline V gene data show CDR1 as SQVTM and CDR2 as ANQGSEA. Unmatched junction bases numbered 9, after V lost 3 bases and J lost 6 bases. The CDR3 consists of 14 residues.

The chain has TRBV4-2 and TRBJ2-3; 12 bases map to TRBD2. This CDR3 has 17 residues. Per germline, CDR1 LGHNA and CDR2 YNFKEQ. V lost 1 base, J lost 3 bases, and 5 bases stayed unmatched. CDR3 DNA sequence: TGTGCCAGCAGCCAAGGACTAGCGGGAGTGGTGACAGATACGCAGTATTTT. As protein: CASSQGLAGVVTDTQYF.

The CDR3: CASRGQGRYEQFF. The CDR3 DNA sequence: TGTGCCAGCAGGGGACAGGGGAGATATGAGCAGTTCTTC. The chain couples TRBV11-2 to TRBJ2-1, with 10 positions matching TRBD1. Per germline, CDR1 SGHAT and CDR2 FQNNGV. V shed 6 bases, J shed 8 bases, and the junction held 4 bases outside the gene matches. The CDR3 totals 13 residues.

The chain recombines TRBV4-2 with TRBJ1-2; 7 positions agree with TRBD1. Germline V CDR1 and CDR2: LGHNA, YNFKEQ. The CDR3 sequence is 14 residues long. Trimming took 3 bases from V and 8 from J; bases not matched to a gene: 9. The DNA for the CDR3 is TGTGCCAGCAGCCAGGTGTGGCAGGGGGACGGCTACACCTTC. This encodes CASSQVWQGDGYTF.

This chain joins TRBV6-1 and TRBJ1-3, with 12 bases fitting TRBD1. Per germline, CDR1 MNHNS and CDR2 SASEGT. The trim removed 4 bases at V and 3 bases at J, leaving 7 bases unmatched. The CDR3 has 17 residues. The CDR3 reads CASSGGTGGAGGNTIYF. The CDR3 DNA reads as TGTGCCAGCAGTGGGGGGACAGGGGGCGCCGGTGGAAACACCATATATTTT.

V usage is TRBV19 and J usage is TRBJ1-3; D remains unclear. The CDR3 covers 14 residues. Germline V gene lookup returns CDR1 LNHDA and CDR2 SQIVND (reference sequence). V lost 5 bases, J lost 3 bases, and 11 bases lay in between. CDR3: CASSSRSSGNTIYF. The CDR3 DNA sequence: TGTGCCAGTAGTTCACGATCAAGTGGAAACACCATATATTTT.

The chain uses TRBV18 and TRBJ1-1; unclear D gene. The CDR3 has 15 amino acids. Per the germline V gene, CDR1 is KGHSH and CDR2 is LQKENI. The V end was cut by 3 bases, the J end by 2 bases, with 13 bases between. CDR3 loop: CASSPRRAANTEAFF. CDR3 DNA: TGTGCCAGCTCACCCCGACGGGCAGCCAACACTGAAGCTTTCTTT.

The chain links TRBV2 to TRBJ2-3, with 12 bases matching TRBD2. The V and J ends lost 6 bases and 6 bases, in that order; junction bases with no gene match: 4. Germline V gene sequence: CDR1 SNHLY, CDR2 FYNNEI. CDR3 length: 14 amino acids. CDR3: CASRTSGSGDTQYF. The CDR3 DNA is TGTGCCAGCAGGACTAGCGGGAGTGGGGATACGCAGTATTTT. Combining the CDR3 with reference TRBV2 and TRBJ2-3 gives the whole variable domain EPEVTQTPSHQVTQMGQEVILRCVPISNHLYFYWYRQILGQKVEFLVSFYNNEISEKSEIFDDQFSVERPDGSNFTLKIRSTKLEDSAMYFCASRTSGSGDTQYFGPGTRLTVL.

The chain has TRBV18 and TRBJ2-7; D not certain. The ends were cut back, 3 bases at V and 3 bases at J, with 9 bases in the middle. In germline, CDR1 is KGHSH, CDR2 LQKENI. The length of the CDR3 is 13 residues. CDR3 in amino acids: CASSPPGVYEQYF. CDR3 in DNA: TGTGCCAGCTCACCTCCAGGAGTCTACGAGCAGTACTTC.

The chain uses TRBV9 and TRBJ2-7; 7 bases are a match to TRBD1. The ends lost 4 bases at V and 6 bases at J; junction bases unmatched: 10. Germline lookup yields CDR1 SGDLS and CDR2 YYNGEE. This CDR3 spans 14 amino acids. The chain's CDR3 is CASSPDRVFGEQYF. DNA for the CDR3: TGTGCCAGCAGCCCCGACAGGGTTTTCGGCGAGCAGTACTTC.

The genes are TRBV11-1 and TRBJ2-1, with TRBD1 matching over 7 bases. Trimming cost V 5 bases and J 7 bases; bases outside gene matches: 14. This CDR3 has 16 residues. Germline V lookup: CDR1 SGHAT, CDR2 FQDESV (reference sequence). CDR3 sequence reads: CASSARQGSAWNEQFF. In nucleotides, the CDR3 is TGTGCCAGCAGCGCCCGACAGGGCTCAGCGTGGAATGAGCAGTTCTTC.